A selection of T cell receptor beta chains follows, all from one sample in a study of shared clonotypes between healthy human individuals. Repertoires were generated with immunoSEQ multiplex PCR, while TCRdb's copy carries only in-frame clones and drops some. The sample has 800,000 to 950,000 clones, approximately 96% seen once. The specimen sequenced was naive CD8+ T cells sorted from blood. The source of these receptors is a man aged 25-45 years in good health. Both conserved end residues are part of each CDR3. D genes are given only for firm matches. For some rows the clone size is stated as once, few or many, or as a class when expanded; others skip it.

clone_size: NA; v_call: TRBV11-2; d_call: TRBD2; cdr3_aa: CASSSPTSDHTDTQYF
clone_size: NA; v_call: TRBV7-9; d_call: TRBD2; cdr3_aa: CASSTPGTTSSYEQYF
clone_size: NA; v_call: TRBV13; d_call: NA; cdr3_aa: CASSLGLKTVTF
clone_size: few; v_call: TRBV29-1; d_call: TRBD1; cdr3_aa: CSVIEGQYNEQFF
clone_size: once; v_call: TRBV27; d_call: TRBD2; cdr3_aa: CASSFSGAGEQFF
clone_size: NA; v_call: TRBV2; d_call: TRBD2; cdr3_aa: CASSGIPGGGEAKNIQYF
clone_size: NA; v_call: TRBV7-9; d_call: NA; cdr3_aa: CAVRDTRKSKETQYF
clone_size: NA; v_call: TRBV27; d_call: NA; cdr3_aa: CASSYRRTSSNEQFF
clone_size: NA; v_call: TRBV7-8; d_call: NA; cdr3_aa: CASSYRALSSYEQYF
clone_size: NA; v_call: TRBV6-4; d_call: TRBD1; cdr3_aa: CASSEGGTGYGYTF
clone_size: NA; v_call: TRBV28; d_call: NA; cdr3_aa: CASSRRQSGEQFF
clone_size: once; v_call: TRBV19; d_call: NA; cdr3_aa: CASSILSGVNTGELFF
clone_size: NA; v_call: TRBV6-1; d_call: NA; cdr3_aa: CASSATQESNQPQHF
clone_size: NA; v_call: TRBV7-9; d_call: TRBD1; cdr3_aa: CASSSTGPETQYF
clone_size: NA; v_call: TRBV2; d_call: TRBD2; cdr3_aa: CASSPGLAGNTGELFF
clone_size: NA; v_call: TRBV19; d_call: TRBD1; cdr3_aa: CASRTGGNTEAFF
clone_size: NA; v_call: TRBV9; d_call: NA; cdr3_aa: CASSVGGSASSYNEQFF
clone_size: NA; v_call: TRBV2; d_call: TRBD2; cdr3_aa: CASGREWDTQYF
clone_size: NA; v_call: TRBV10-3; d_call: TRBD1; cdr3_aa: CAINDGQGMNTEAFF
clone_size: NA; v_call: TRBV5-6; d_call: NA; cdr3_aa: CASSLVGYSTDTQYF
clone_size: NA; v_call: TRBV5-4; d_call: NA; cdr3_aa: CASSLDEKLSDEQFF
clone_size: NA; v_call: TRBV7-6; d_call: TRBD2; cdr3_aa: CASSFSGRGEQYF
clone_size: once; v_call: TRBV6-1; d_call: NA; cdr3_aa: CASRSYEQYF
clone_size: NA; v_call: TRBV28; d_call: NA; cdr3_aa: CASSLNRKAYEQYF
clone_size: NA; v_call: TRBV25-1; d_call: NA; cdr3_aa: CASSVNNEQFF
clone_size: NA; v_call: TRBV7-7; d_call: NA; cdr3_aa: CASSLSGSYNEQFF
clone_size: NA; v_call: TRBV7-6; d_call: NA; cdr3_aa: CASSPGGQSLNQPQHF
clone_size: NA; v_call: TRBV4-1; d_call: NA; cdr3_aa: CASSQVGQNTEAFF
clone_size: NA; v_call: TRBV7-9; d_call: TRBD2; cdr3_aa: CASSPGTSGYTGELFF
clone_size: NA; v_call: TRBV28; d_call: NA; cdr3_aa: CASSQDSNQPQHF
clone_size: NA; v_call: TRBV12-5; d_call: NA; cdr3_aa: CASGHDLDSYNEQFF
clone_size: NA; v_call: TRBV28; d_call: NA; cdr3_aa: CASSFSQTDGNTIYF
clone_size: once; v_call: TRBV21-1; d_call: NA; cdr3_aa: CASSKWRPRATYEQYF
clone_size: once; v_call: TRBV13; d_call: TRBD2; cdr3_aa: CASSGTSGRYNEQFF
clone_size: NA; v_call: TRBV28; d_call: NA; cdr3_aa: CASSIVPSSSTDTQYF
clone_size: NA; v_call: TRBV9; d_call: NA; cdr3_aa: CASSVDRGSRDEQFF
clone_size: NA; v_call: TRBV5-6; d_call: TRBD2; cdr3_aa: CASSLGRTSGISYEQYF
clone_size: NA; v_call: TRBV15; d_call: TRBD2; cdr3_aa: CATSRGLAGMDTQYF
clone_size: NA; v_call: TRBV6-6; d_call: NA; cdr3_aa: CASSRDGNEQFF
clone_size: NA; v_call: TRBV10-3; d_call: NA; cdr3_aa: CAISESRTPPGELFF
clone_size: NA; v_call: TRBV21-1; d_call: NA; cdr3_aa: CASSKEGRDETQYF
clone_size: NA; v_call: TRBV19; d_call: NA; cdr3_aa: CASTSSAYEQYF
clone_size: NA; v_call: TRBV30; d_call: NA; cdr3_aa: CAWSEVDRDATEAFF
clone_size: NA; v_call: TRBV14; d_call: TRBD2; cdr3_aa: CASSPSGGPGAREQYF
clone_size: NA; v_call: TRBV28; d_call: TRBD2; cdr3_aa: CASSLAEMSYNEQFF
clone_size: once; v_call: TRBV4-1; d_call: NA; cdr3_aa: CASSLRGESWEQYF
clone_size: NA; v_call: TRBV29-1; d_call: NA; cdr3_aa: CSVVWAGAGDTQYF
clone_size: NA; v_call: TRBV9; d_call: TRBD1; cdr3_aa: CASSVTGGAHEQYF
clone_size: NA; v_call: TRBV27; d_call: TRBD2; cdr3_aa: CASSFEASGQETQYF
clone_size: NA; v_call: TRBV28; d_call: NA; cdr3_aa: CASSPLVENEQYF
clone_size: NA; v_call: TRBV28; d_call: TRBD1; cdr3_aa: CASTWTGEAYEQYF
clone_size: NA; v_call: TRBV6-5; d_call: NA; cdr3_aa: CASSYRGAAKNIQYF